A single sample is the source of the 6 T cell receptor beta chains below, sequenced in a study of blood T cells in healthy people across ages. A second roughly 6 to 11 cycle PCR used barcoded and J-beta primers. TCRdb passed the 5' RACE reads through MiXCR, listing each CDR3 protein once. The sample lists roughly 1.5 million distinct CDR3 sequences, roughly two fifths occurring once. Sequencing was carried out using blood. The receptors were sampled from a woman aged 18-29 years in good health.

The chain recombines TRBV28 with TRBJ2-4; 8 bases are a match to TRBD2. The CDR3 is 14 residues long. The germline CDR1 and CDR2 sequences are MDHEN and SYDVKM. Trimming removed 2 bases from V and 6 bases from J; junction bases left unmatched: 3. The CDR3: CASSLVAGRNIQYF. The CDR3 DNA is TGTGCCAGCAGTTTAGTAGCGGGACGAAACATTCAGTACTTC. Full variable domain (remainder filled in from reference TRBV28 and TRBJ2-4): DVKVTQSSRYLVKRTGEKVFLECVQDMDHENMFWYRQDPGLGLRLIYFSYDVKMKEKGDIPEGYSVSREKKERFSLILESASTNQTSMYLCASSLVAGRNIQYFGAGTRLSVL.

This chain links TRBV27 with TRBJ2-5; D call uncertain. Near its end, the DNA agrees better with TRBJ2-1, so the J call may be wrong. This CDR3 is 14 amino acids long. The germline V gene has CDR1 MNHEY and CDR2 SMNVEV (reference sequence). The CDR3 spells CASSSLTYQETQFF. The CDR3, as DNA: TGTGCCAGCAGTTCCTTAACGTACCAAGAGACCCAGTTCTTC.

A few counts support this clonotype. V usage is TRBV10-3 and J usage is TRBJ2-5; 9 bases are a match to TRBD2. The V and J ends lost 6 bases and 1 base, in that order; junction bases with no gene match: 3. This CDR3 is built from 14 residues. Germline V gene sequence: CDR1 ENHRY, CDR2 SYGVKD. Here the CDR3 reads CAISASGVQETQYF. CDR3 DNA: TGTGCCATCAGCGCTAGCGGGGTCCAAGAGACCCAGTACTTC.

Regarding this clonotype: A junction boundary mismatches the germline segment, possibly from a read error. This chain's CDR3 is CASSPKPFTYEQNF. CDR3 coding DNA: TGTGCCAGCAGTCCTAAACCTTTTACCTACGAGCAGAACTTC. The chain joins TRBV28 to TRBJ2-7, with D uncertain. The CDR3 length is 14 residues. The germline V gene encodes CDR1 MDHEN and CDR2 SYDVKM.

The chain joins TRBV5-5 to TRBJ1-5, with D perhaps TRBD1 (5 bases). The germline V gene encodes CDR1 SGHKS and CDR2 YYEKEE (reference sequence). V gave up 4 bases and J gave up 3 bases, with 17 bases separating them. The CDR3 covers 16 residues. Here the CDR3 reads CASSQGRDSYNQPQHF. The CDR3 DNA reads TGTGCCAGCAGCCAAGGACGGGACTCATACAATCAGCCCCAGCATTTT. Complete variable domain (other parts from reference TRBV5-5 and TRBJ1-5): DAGVTQSPTHLIKTRGQQVTLRCSPISGHKSVSWYQQVLGQGPQFIFQYYEKEERGRGNFPDRFSARQFPNYSSELNVNALLLGDSALYLCASSQGRDSYNQPQHFGDGTRLSIL.

The rearrangement joins TRBV5-1 to TRBJ2-7; 9 nucleotides match TRBD2. TRBJ2-4 explains the end of the DNA better; the J call may be wrong. Germline CDR1 reads SGHRS; CDR2 reads YFSETQ. CDR3 length: 14 amino acids. The chain's CDR3 is CASSPETSGDIQYF. For the CDR3, the DNA is TGCGCCAGCAGCCCAGAGACTAGCGGCGACATTCAGTACTTC.